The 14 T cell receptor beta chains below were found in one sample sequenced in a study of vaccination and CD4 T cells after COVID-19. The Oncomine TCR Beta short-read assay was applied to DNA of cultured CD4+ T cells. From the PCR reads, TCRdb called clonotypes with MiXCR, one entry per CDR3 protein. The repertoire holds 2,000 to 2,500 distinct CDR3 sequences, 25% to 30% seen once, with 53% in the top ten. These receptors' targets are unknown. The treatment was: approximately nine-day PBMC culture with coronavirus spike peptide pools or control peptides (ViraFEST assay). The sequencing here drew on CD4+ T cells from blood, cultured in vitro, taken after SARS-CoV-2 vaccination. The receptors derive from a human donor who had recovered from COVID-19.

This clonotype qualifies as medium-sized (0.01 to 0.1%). The DNA for the CDR3 is TGCAGTGCTCGACCAGGGGGGGCAGTTGGTGGCTACACCTTC. It specifies CSARPGGAVGGYTF. J is TRBJ1-2 and V is TRBV20-1, with TRBD1 matching 7 bases. Germline CDR1 DFQATT, CDR2 SNEGSKA (reference sequence). Trimming removed 5 bases from V and 7 bases from J; junction bases left unmatched: 13. The CDR3 spans 14 residues.

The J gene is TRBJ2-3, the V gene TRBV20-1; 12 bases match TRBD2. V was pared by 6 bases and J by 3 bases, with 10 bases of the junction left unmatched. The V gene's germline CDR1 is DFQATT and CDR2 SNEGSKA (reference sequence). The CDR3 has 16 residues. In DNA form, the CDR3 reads TGCAGTGCGAGATCCCCGACTAGCGGGGGAACAGATACGCAGTATTTT. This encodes CSARSPTSGGTDTQYF.

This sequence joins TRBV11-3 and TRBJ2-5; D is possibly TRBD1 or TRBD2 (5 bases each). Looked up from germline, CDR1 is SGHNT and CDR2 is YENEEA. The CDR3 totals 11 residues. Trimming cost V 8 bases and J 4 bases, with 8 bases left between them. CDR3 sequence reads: CASAGGETQYF. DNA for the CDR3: TGTGCCAGCGCTGGGGGAGAGACCCAGTACTTC.

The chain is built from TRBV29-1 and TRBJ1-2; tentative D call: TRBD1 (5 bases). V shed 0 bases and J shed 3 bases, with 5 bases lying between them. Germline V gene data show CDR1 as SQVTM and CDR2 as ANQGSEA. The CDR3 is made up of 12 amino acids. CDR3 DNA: TGCAGCGTTGAAGACAGGGACTATGGCTACACCTTC. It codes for CSVEDRDYGYTF.

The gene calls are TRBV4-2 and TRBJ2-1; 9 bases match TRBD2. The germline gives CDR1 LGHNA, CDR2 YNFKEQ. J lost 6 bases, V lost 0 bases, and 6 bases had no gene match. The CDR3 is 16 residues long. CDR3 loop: CASSQDWRGGLNEQFF. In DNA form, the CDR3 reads TGTGCCAGCAGCCAAGATTGGCGGGGGGGCCTCAATGAGCAGTTCTTC.

The CDR3 bases are TGTGCCAGTAGTGGGGACCCTCTAACGGGCACTGAAGCTTTCTTT. Its translation: CASSGDPLTGTEAFF. The chain joins TRBV19 to TRBJ1-1, with D maybe TRBD1 (5 bases). V dropped 5 bases and J dropped 4 bases, with 17 bases sitting between them. The length of the CDR3 is 15 residues. Germline values: CDR1 LNHDA, CDR2 SQIVND (reference sequence).

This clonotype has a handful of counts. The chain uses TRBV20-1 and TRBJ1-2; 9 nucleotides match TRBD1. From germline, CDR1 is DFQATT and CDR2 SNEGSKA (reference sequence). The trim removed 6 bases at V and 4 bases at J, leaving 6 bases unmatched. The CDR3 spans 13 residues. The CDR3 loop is CSATDRGTYGYTF. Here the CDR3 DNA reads TGCAGTGCCACTGACAGGGGGACCTATGGCTACACCTTC.

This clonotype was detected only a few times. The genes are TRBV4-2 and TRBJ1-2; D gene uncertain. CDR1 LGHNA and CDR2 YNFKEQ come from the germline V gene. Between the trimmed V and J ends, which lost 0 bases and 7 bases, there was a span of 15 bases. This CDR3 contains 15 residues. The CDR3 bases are TGTGCCAGCAGCCAAGATTATGAGGGCATAGGTGGCTACACCTTC. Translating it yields CASSQDYEGIGGYTF.

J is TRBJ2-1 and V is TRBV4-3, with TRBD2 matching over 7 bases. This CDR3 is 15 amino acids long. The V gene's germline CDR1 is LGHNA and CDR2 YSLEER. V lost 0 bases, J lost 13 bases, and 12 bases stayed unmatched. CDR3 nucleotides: TGCGCCAGCAGCCAAGAAGGGAGGGAGCGGGGACTTCAGTTCTTC. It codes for CASSQEGRERGLQFF.

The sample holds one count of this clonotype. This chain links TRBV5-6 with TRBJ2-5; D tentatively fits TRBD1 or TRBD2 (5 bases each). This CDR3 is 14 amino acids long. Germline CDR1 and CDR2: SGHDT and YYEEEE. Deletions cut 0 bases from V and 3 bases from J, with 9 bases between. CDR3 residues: CASSLAGGKETQYF. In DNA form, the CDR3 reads TGTGCCAGCAGCTTGGCTGGGGGAAAAGAGACCCAGTACTTC.

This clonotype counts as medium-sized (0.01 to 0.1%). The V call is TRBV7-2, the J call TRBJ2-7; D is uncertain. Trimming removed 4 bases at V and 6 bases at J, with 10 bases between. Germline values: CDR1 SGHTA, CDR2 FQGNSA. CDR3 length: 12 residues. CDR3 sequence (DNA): TGTGCCAGCAGCTCTAGAAGGTCCGAGCAGTACTTC. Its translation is CASSSRRSEQYF.

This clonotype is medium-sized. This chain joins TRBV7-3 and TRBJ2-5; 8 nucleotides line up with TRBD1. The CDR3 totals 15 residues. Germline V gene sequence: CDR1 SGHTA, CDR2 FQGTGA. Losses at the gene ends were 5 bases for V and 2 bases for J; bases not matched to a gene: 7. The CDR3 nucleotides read TGTGCCAGCAGCGCGGGACAGGTAAAGCAAGAGACCCAGTACTTC. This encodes CASSAGQVKQETQYF.

The CDR3 is CASSLQGNYGYTF. Here the CDR3 DNA reads TGTGCCAGCTCACTACAGGGGAACTATGGCTACACCTTC. The chain recombines TRBV18 with TRBJ1-2; 7 nucleotides line up with TRBD1. The V and J ends lost 4 bases and 2 bases, in that order; junction bases with no gene match: 1. The germline V gene has CDR1 KGHSH and CDR2 LQKENI. CDR3 length: 13 residues. The full variable domain, rest sourced from reference TRBV18 and TRBJ1-2, is NAGVMQNPRHLVRRRGQEARLRCSPMKGHSHVYWYRQLPEEGLKFMVYLQKENIIDESGMPKERFSAEFPKEGPSILRIQQVVRGDSAAYFCASSLQGNYGYTFGSGTRLTVV.

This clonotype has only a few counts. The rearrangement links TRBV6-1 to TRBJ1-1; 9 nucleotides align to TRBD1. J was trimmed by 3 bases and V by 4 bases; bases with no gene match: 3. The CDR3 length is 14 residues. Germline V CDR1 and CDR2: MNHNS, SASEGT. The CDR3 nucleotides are TGTGCCAGCAGTGTAGGACAGGGGTACACTGAAGCTTTCTTT. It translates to CASSVGQGYTEAFF.